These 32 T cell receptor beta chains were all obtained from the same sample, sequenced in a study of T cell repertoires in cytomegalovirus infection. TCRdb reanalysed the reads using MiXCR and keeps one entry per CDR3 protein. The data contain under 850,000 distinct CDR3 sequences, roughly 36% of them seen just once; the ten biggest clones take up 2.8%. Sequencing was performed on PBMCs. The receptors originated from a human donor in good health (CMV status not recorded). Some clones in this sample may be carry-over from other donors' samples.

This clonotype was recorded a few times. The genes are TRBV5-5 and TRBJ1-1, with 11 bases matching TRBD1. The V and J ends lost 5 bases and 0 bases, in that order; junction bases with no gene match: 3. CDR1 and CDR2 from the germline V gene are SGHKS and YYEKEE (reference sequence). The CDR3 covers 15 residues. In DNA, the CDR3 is TGTGCCAGCAGACCGGACAGGGGGCTGAACACTGAAGCTTTCTTT. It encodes CASRPDRGLNTEAFF.

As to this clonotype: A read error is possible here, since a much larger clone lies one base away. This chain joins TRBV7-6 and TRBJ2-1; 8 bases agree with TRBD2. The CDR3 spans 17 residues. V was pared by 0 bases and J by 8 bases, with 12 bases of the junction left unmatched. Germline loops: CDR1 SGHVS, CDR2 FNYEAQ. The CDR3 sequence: CASSLARNSGMSDEQFF. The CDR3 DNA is TGTGCCAGCAGCTTAGCCCGGAATAGCGGGATGAGCGATGAGCAGTTCTTC. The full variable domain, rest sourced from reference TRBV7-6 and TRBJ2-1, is GAGVSQSPRYKVTKRGQDVALRCDPISGHVSLYWYRQALGQGPEFLTYFNYEAQQDKSGLPNDRFSAERPEGSISTLTIQRTEQRDSAMYRCASSLARNSGMSDEQFFGPGTRLTVL.

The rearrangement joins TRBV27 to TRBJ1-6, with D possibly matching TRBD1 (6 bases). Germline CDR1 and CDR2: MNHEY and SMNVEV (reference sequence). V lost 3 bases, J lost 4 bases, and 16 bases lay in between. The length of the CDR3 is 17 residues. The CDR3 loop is CASSFLGQREYNSPLHF. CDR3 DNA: TGTGCCAGCAGTTTCCTAGGACAGAGAGAATATAATTCACCCCTCCACTTT.

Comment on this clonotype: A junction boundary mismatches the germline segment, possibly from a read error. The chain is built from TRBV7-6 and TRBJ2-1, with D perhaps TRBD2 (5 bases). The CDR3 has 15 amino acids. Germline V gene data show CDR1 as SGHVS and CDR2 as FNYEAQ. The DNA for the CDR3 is TGTGCTAGCAGCCATAGTCTCAGGACTGGAGGAGAGCAGTTCTTC. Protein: CASSHSLRTGGEQFF.

The CDR3 loop is CAWRTGGPNQPQHF. For the CDR3, the DNA is TGTGCCTGGAGGACAGGGGGCCCCAATCAGCCCCAGCATTTT. The V gene is TRBV30, the J gene TRBJ1-5, with 10 bases identical to TRBD1. The germline gives CDR1 GTSNPN, CDR2 SVGIG (reference sequence). The CDR3 runs 14 residues. V lost 3 bases, J lost 3 bases, and 2 bases stayed unmatched.

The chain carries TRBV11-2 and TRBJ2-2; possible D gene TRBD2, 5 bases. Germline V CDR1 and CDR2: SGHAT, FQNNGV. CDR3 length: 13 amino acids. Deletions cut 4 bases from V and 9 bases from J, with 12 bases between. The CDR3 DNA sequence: TGTGCCAGCAGCTGGAACGGGGATCGGGAGCTGTTTTTT. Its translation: CASSWNGDRELFF.

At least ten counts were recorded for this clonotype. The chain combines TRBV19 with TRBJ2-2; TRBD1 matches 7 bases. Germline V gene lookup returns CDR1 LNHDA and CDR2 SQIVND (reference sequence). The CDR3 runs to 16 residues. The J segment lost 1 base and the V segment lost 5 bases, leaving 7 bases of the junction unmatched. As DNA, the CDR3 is TGTGCCAGTAGTCCATTGGGACAGCTGAACACCGGGGAGCTGTTTTTT. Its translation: CASSPLGQLNTGELFF. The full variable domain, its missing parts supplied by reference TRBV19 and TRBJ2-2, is DGGITQSPKYLFRKEGQNVTLSCEQNLNHDAMYWYRQDPGQGLRLIYYSQIVNDFQKGDIAEGYSVSREKKESFPLTVTSAQKNPTAFYLCASSPLGQLNTGELFFGEGSRLTVL.

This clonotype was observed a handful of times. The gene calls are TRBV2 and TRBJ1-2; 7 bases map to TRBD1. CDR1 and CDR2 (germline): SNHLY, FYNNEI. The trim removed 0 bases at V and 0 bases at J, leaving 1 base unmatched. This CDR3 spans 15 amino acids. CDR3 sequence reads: CASSEADRANYGYTF. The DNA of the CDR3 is TGTGCCAGCAGTGAAGCCGACAGGGCTAACTATGGCTACACCTTC. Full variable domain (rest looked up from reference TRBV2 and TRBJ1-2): EPEVTQTPSHQVTQMGQEVILRCVPISNHLYFYWYRQILGQKVEFLVSFYNNEISEKSEIFDDQFSVERPDGSNFTLKIRSTKLEDSAMYFCASSEADRANYGYTFGSGTRLTVV.

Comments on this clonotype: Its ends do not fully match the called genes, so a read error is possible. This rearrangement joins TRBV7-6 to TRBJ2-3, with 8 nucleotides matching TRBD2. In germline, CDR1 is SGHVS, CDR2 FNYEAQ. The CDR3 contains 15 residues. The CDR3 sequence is CASSLGPGTRDTQYF. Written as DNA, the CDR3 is TGTGCTAGCAGCTTAGGCCCCGGGACTAGGGATACGCAGTATTTT.

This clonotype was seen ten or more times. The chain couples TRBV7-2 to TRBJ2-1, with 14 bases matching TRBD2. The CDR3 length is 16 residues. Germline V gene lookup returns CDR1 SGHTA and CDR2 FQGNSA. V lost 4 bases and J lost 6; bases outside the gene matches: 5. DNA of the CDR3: TGTGCCAGCAGCTCAAGACTAGCGGGGGGGCTCAATGAGCAGTTCTTC. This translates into CASSSRLAGGLNEQFF.

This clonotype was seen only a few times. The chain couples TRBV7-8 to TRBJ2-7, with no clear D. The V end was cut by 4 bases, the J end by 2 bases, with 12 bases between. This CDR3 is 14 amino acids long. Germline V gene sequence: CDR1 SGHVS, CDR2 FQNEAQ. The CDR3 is CASSSLDRAYEQYF. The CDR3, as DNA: TGTGCCAGCAGCTCATTAGACCGAGCCTACGAGCAGTACTTC.

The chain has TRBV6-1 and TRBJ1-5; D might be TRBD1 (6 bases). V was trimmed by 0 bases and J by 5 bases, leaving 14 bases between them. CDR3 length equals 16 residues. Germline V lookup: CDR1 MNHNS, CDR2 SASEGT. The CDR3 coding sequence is TGTGCCAGCAGTGAAGCGCGCCACGCAGGGGATCAGCCCCAGCATTTT. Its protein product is CASSEARHAGDQPQHF.

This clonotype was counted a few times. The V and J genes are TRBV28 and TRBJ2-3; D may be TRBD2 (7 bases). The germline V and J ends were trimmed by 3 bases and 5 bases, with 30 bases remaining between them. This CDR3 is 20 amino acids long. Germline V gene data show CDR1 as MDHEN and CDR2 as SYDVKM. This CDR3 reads CASSFLIDLNREGSEDTQYF. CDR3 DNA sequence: TGTGCCAGCAGTTTTCTAATAGATTTAAACAGGGAGGGGTCGGAAGATACGCAGTATTTT.

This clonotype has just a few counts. The CDR3 sequence is CASSLLVRSYNEQFF. The CDR3 DNA is TGTGCCAGCAGTTTACTAGTGCGCTCCTACAATGAGCAGTTCTTC. The chain joins TRBV28 to TRBJ2-1, with unresolved D. CDR3 length: 15 amino acids. Germline V gene lookup returns CDR1 MDHEN and CDR2 SYDVKM. Deletions cut 2 bases from V and 0 bases from J, with 8 bases between.

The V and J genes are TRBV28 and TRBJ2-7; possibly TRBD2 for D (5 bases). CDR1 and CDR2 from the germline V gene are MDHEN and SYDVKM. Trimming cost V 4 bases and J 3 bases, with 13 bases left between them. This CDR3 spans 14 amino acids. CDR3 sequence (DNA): TGTGCCAGCAGTTCGTCGGGGAAGAGCTACGAGCAGTACTTC. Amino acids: CASSSSGKSYEQYF.

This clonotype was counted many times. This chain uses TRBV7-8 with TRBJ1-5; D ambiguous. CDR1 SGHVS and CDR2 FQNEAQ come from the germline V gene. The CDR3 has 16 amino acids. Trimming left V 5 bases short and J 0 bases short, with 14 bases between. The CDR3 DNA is TGTGCCAGCAGCCTAGAGGCAGTCTATAGCAATCAGCCCCAGCATTTT. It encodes CASSLEAVYSNQPQHF.

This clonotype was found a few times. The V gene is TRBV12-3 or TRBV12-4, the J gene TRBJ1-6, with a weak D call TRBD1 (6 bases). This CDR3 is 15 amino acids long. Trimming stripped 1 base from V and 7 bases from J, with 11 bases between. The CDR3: CASSLEGGANSPLHF. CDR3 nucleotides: TGTGCCAGCAGTTTAGAGGGGGGGGCCAATTCACCCCTCCACTTT.

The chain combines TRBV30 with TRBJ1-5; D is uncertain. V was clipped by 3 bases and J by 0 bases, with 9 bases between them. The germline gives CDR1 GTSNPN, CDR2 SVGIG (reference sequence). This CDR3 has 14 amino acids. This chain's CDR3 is CAWRSTNSNQPQHF. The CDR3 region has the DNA TGTGCCTGGAGGAGCACCAATAGCAATCAGCCCCAGCATTTT.

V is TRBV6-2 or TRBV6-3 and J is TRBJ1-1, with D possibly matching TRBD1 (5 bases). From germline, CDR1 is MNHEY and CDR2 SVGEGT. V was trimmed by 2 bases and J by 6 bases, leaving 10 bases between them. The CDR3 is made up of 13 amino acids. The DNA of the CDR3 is TGTGCCAGCAGTTACCGGGCGGGGGCTGAAGCTTTCTTT. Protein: CASSYRAGAEAFF.

This CDR3 reads CSVDRGDTGELFF. DNA of the CDR3: TGCAGCGTCGACAGGGGGGACACCGGGGAGCTGTTTTTT. This chain connects TRBV29-1 to TRBJ2-2, with 9 bases that match TRBD1. Germline trimming cut 6 bases from V and 3 bases from J; bases unmatched to any gene: 2. The CDR3 totals 13 residues. Germline V gene sequence: CDR1 SQVTM, CDR2 ANQGSEA.

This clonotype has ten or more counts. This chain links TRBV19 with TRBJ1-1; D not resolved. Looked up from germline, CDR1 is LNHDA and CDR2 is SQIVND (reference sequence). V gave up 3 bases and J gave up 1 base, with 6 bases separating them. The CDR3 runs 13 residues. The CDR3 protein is CASSIGRNTEAFF. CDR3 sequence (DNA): TGTGCCAGTAGTATTGGGCGGAACACTGAAGCTTTCTTT. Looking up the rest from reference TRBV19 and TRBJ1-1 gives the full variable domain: DGGITQSPKYLFRKEGQNVTLSCEQNLNHDAMYWYRQDPGQGLRLIYYSQIVNDFQKGDIAEGYSVSREKKESFPLTVTSAQKNPTAFYLCASSIGRNTEAFFGQGTRLTVV.

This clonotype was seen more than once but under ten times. In DNA, the CDR3 is TGTGCCAGCAGGTCTCCAGGGGGGCGGGAGACCCAGTACTTC. This gives the protein CASRSPGGRETQYF. This chain joins TRBV27 and TRBJ2-5; TRBD1 might be the D (7 bases). The CDR3 is 14 amino acids. In germline, CDR1 is MNHEY, CDR2 SMNVEV (reference sequence). V was pared by 6 bases and J by 5 bases, with 16 bases between.

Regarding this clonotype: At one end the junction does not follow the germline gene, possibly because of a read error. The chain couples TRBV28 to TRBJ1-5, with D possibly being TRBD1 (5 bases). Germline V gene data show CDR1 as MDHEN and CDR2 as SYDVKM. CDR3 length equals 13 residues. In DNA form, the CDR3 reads TGTGCCAGCAACCTAGCGGGGGTCCAGCCCCATCATTTT. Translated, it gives CASNLAGVQPHHF.

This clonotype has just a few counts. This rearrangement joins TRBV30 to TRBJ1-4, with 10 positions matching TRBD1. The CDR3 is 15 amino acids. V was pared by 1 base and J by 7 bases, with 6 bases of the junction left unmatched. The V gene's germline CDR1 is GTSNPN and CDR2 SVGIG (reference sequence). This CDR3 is CAWSAWTGGVEKLFF. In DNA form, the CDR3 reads TGTGCCTGGAGTGCCTGGACAGGGGGAGTTGAAAAACTGTTTTTT.

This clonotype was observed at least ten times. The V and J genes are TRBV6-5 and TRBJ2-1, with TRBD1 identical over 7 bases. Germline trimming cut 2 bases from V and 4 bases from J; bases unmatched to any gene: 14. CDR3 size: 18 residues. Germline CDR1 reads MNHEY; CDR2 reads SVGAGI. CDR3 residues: CASSYGRGLLSGYNEQFF. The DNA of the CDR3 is TGTGCCAGCAGTTACGGTAGGGGGCTTCTGAGTGGTTACAATGAGCAGTTCTTC.

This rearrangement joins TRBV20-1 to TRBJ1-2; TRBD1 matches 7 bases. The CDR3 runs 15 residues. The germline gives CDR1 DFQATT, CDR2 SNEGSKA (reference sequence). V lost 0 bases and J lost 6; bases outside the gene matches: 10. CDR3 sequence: CSARDPDRVGDGYTF. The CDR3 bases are TGCAGTGCTAGAGACCCCGACAGGGTTGGGGATGGCTACACCTTC.

The CDR3 region is CASSGQIKPQETQYF. The DNA of the CDR3 is TGTGCCAGCAGCGGTCAGATCAAACCCCAAGAGACCCAGTACTTC. The V gene is TRBV5-5, the J gene TRBJ2-5, with D unclear. This CDR3 is 15 amino acids long. CDR1 is SGHKS and CDR2 is YYEKEE in the germline V gene (reference sequence). The V end lost 4 bases, the J end lost 1 base, and 14 bases lay between the germline ends. The complete variable domain, with remaining parts taken from reference TRBV5-5 and TRBJ2-5, reads DAGVTQSPTHLIKTRGQQVTLRCSPISGHKSVSWYQQVLGQGPQFIFQYYEKEERGRGNFPDRFSARQFPNYSSELNVNALLLGDSALYLCASSGQIKPQETQYFGPGTRLLVL.

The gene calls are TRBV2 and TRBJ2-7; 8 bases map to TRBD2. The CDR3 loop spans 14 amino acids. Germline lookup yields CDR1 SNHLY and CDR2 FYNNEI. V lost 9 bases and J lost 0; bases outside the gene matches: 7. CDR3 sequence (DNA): TGTGCCAGTCGGACTAGCCCCAGCTCCTACGAGCAGTACTTC. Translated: CASRTSPSSYEQYF.

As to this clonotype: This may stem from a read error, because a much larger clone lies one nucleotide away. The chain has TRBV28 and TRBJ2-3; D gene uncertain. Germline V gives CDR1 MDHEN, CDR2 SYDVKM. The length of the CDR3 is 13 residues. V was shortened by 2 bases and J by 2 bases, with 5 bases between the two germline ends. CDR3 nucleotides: TGTGCCAGCAGTTTAGAGGCCACAGATACGCAGTATTTT. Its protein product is CASSLEATDTQYF.

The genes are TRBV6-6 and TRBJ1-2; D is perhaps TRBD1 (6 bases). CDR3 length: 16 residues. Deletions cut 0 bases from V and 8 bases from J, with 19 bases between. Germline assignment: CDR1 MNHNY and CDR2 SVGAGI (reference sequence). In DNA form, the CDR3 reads TGTGCCAGCAGTTACTCGACACAGGGCGGGGTTTTAGGCTACACCTTC. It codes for CASSYSTQGGVLGYTF.

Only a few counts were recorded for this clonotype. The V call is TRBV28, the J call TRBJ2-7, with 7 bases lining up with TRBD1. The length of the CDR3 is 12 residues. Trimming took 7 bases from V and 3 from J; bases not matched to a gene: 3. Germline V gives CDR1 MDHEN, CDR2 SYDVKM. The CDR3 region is CASNRGFYEQYF. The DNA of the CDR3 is TGTGCCAGCAACAGGGGCTTCTACGAGCAGTACTTC. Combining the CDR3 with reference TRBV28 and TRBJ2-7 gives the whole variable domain DVKVTQSSRYLVKRTGEKVFLECVQDMDHENMFWYRQDPGLGLRLIYFSYDVKMKEKGDIPEGYSVSREKKERFSLILESASTNQTSMYLCASNRGFYEQYFGPGTRLTVT.

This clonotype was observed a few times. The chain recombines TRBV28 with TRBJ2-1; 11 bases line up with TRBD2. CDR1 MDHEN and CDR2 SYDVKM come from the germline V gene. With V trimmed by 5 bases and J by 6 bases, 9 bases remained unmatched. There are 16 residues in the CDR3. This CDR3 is CASSPNSGGAVNEQFF. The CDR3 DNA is TGTGCCAGCAGTCCCAATAGCGGGGGGGCAGTCAATGAGCAGTTCTTC.